The present entry profiles one T cell receptor beta chain with its context. These data are taken from a study of blood T cell repertoires in COVID-19. Study-wide context: PBMCs, B-cell-depleted T cells, or T cells were the source of the cDNA or gDNA that made up the material.

Original processing notes: Reference gene primers were amplified, and this amplification served to estimate nucleated cell counts. Assay used: immunoSEQ multiplex PCR; TCRdb lists only in-frame clones, some missing. From that table come the V and J calls and clone size; the DNA was used to work out D and trimming. The top ten clones hold about 4.5% of a sample with 250,000 to 300,000 clones, 83% of them seen once. Germline V gene lookup returns CDR1 MDHEN and CDR2 SYDVKM. CDR3 length: 14 residues. V was pared by 6 bases and J by 2 bases, with 7 bases of the junction left unmatched. The sequence was collected from a man aged 60 to 69 who had recovered from COVID-19. The sequencing sample was made of peripheral blood. V is TRBV28 and J is TRBJ2-7; 7 positions agree with TRBD2. This CDR3 is CASRAAGVTYEQYF. The CDR3 DNA is TGTGCCAGCAGGGCGGCGGGAGTCACCTACGAGCAGTACTTC.